The following is a T cell receptor beta chain sequence with its context. This sample is drawn from a study of T cell changes during pregnancy in multiple sclerosis. Clones were sequenced by immunoSEQ multiplex PCR, and TCRdb holds only the in-frame ones, with some missing. The table lists more than 70,000 clones, over 80% of them singletons. Sequenced here: peripheral blood, sampled before pregnancy. This clonotype was obtained from a female donor with multiple sclerosis, enrolled in a pregnancy study.

CDR3 DNA: TGTGCCAGCAGTTACCTAGAGACTGAAGCTTTCTTT. This translates into CASSYLETEAFF. This chain joins TRBV6-5 and TRBJ1-1, with D unresolved. V was cut by 2 bases and J by 5 bases, with 6 bases left in between. Germline loops: CDR1 MNHEY, CDR2 SVGAGI. This CDR3 spans 12 amino acids.